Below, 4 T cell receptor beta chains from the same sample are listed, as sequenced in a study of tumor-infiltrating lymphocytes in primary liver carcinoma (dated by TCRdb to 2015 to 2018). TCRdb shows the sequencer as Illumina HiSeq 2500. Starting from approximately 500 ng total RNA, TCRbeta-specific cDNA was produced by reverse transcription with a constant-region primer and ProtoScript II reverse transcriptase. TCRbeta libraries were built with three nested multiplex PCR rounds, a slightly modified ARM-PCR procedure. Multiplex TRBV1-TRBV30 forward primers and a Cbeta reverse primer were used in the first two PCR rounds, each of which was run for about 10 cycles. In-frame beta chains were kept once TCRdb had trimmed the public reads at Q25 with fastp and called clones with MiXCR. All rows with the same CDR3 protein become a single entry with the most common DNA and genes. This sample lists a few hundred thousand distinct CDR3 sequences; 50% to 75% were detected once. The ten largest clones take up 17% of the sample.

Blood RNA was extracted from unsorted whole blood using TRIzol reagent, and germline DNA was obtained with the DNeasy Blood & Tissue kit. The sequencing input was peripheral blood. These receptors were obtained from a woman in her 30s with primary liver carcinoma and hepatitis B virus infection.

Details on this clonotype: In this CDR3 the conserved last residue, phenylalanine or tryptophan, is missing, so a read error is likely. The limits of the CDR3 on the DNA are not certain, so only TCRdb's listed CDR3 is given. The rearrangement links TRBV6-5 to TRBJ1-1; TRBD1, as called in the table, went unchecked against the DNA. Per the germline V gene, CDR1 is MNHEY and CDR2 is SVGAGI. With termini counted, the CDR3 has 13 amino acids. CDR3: CASSRTRGTEVFL.

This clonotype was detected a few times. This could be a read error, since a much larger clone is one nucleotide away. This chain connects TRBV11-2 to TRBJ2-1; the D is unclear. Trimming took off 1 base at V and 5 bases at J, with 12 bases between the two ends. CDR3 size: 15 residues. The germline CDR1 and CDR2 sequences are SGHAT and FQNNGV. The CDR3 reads CASSLGSAVDNEQFF. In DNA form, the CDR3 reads TGTGCCAGCAGCTTAGGTAGTGCGGTCGACAATGAGCAGTTCTTC.

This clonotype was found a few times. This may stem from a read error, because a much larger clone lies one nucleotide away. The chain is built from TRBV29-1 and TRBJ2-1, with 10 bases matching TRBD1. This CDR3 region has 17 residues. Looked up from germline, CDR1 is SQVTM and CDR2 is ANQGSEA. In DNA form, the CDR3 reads TGCAGCGTTGAAGGGGTCGACGACAGGGGGCCGGCGAATGTGCAGTTCTTC. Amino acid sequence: CSVEGVDDRGPANVQFF.

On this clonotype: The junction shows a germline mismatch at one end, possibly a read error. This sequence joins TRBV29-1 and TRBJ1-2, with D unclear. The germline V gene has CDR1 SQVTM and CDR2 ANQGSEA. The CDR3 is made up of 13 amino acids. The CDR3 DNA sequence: TGCAGCGCTGAAGTCCCGGGTATTTATGGCTACACCTTC. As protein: CSAEVPGIYGYTF.